This T cell receptor (beta chain) emerged from a study of T cells in Graves' hyperthyroidism and ophthalmopathy. A patient was excluded if there was uncontrolled infection, other autoimmune disease, pregnancy or lactation. Thyroid ultrasound and orbital computed tomography, with clinical symptoms and serum thyroxine and TRAb, informed diagnoses. Amplification targeted TCR beta CDR3 regions from RNA transcripts. The HTBI set primed first-round TCR CDR3 RT-PCR. In TCRdb, the multiplex PCR reads were re-called with MiXCR into one record per CDR3 protein. The table shows fewer than 700,000 distinct CDR3 sequences, with roughly a sixth occurring only once. The CDR3 has 13 amino acids. From germline, CDR1 is SGHAT and CDR2 FQDESV (reference sequence). Trimming took 5 bases from V and 9 from J; bases not matched to a gene: 7. In its sample, this clonotype was seen many times.

The sequence derives from a woman aged 18-35 years with Graves' ophthalmopathy. The sample consisted of blood. The V gene is TRBV11-1, the J gene TRBJ2-1; 7 bases are shared with TRBD1. The DNA of the CDR3 is TGTGCCAGCAGCCGAACAGGGGATGGTGAGCAGTTCTTC. This translates into CASSRTGDGEQFF.